This is a list of T cell receptor beta chains from one sample in a study of technical replicates of blood from several donors. Clones were read by immunoSEQ multiplex PCR, and TCRdb kept only the in-frame ones, dropping some. The sample has around 67,000 clones, about 95% seen once. Sequencing was done on a sample of T cells isolated from PBMCs. The origin of the receptors is a human donor in good health. Both conserved end residues are part of each CDR3. The D gene is left open where the match is weak.

d_gene,v_gene,j_gene,CDR3aa
NA,TRBV7-9,TRBJ2-5,CASSPNSETQYF
TRBD1,TRBV6-5,TRBJ1-5,CASSSDPPSGGQPQHF
TRBD1,TRBV14,TRBJ1-2,CASSRTGRSGYTF
NA,TRBV5-4,TRBJ2-3,CASSLEVSADTQYF
TRBD1,TRBV27,TRBJ2-7,CASSYRGNYEQYF
TRBD1,TRBV5-4,TRBJ1-1,CASSPRTGANTEAFF
NA,TRBV5-1,TRBJ2-4,CASSWGHSKNIQYF
NA,TRBV5-4,TRBJ1-1,CASSLDKNTEAFF
TRBD1,TRBV10-2,TRBJ1-4,CASSERRGHEKLFF
TRBD1,TRBV28,TRBJ1-4,CASSLYTGATNEKLFF
NA,TRBV9,TRBJ2-2,CASSVSPGQTGELFF
NA,TRBV11-2,TRBJ2-4,CASSLSSPNIQYF
NA,TRBV7-2,TRBJ2-3,CASSLGGEESTDTQYF
TRBD1,TRBV2,TRBJ1-2,CASSPGTAYGYTF
NA,TRBV7-9,TRBJ1-4,CASSPVSNEKLFF
TRBD1,TRBV7-9,TRBJ2-7,CASSFRDRDYEQYF
NA,TRBV7-9,TRBJ2-7,CASSLIGDRTYEQYF
TRBD1,TRBV7-9,TRBJ1-1,CASSQIGQGLNTEAFF
NA,TRBV5-1,TRBJ2-7,CASSTNVGNEQYF
TRBD2,TRBV9,TRBJ2-5,CASSVVSTSGGTQYF
TRBD2,TRBV15,TRBJ2-7,CATSRGLAGRLPEQYF
TRBD2,TRBV4-1,TRBJ2-1,CASSRGLVGGNEQFF
TRBD1,TRBV7-8,TRBJ2-7,CASRRTGGGTYSPYEQYF
TRBD1,TRBV4-1,TRBJ1-1,CASSQTGTGLYTEAFF
NA,TRBV11-3,TRBJ2-2,CASSPGFGTLNTGELFF
TRBD1,TRBV5-1,TRBJ1-4,CASSPGQGKEKLFF
TRBD1,TRBV29-1,TRBJ2-7,CSVGVRDRGYEQYF
NA,TRBV6-5,TRBJ2-7,CASSLDSARGSYEQYF